The sequence of this TCR beta chain was determined in a study of blood T cells in healthy people across ages. Each donor supplied ten milliliters of peripheral blood. The authors ran a second PCR of 7 to 11 cycles using a sample-barcoded 5' primer and a J-beta primer mix. Each cDNA molecule was tagged by a template-switch adaptor with 12 random nucleotides. Sequencing of every sample gave 2.5 million or more CDR3-containing paired-end reads. TCRdb ran MiXCR on the 5' RACE reads and lists one entry per CDR3 protein. The data hold about 680,000 distinct CDR3 sequences, with approximately 49% observed a single time. V lost 4 bases and J 2 bases, leaving 9 bases between the germline ends. This CDR3 spans 13 amino acids. Germline CDR1 reads LGHNA; CDR2 reads YNFKEQ. This clonotype was seen at least ten times.

Material for sequencing was blood. The sequence derives from a woman aged 55-75 years in good health. The gene calls are TRBV4-2 and TRBJ2-7; no clear D gene. CDR3 nucleotide sequence: TGTGCCAGCAGCCCCGGCCCCGCCTACGAGCAGTACTTC. This gives the protein CASSPGPAYEQYF.